Listed here are 8 T cell receptor beta chains from one sample, sequenced in a study of blood T cell repertoires in COVID-19. The protocol was immunoSEQ multiplex PCR, while the TCRdb copy is restricted to in-frame clones and leaves out a portion. The profile shows around 70,000 clones, roughly 80% of them singletons. The sequenced sample consisted of peripheral blood. Receptors originate from a human donor in a cohort sampled during active COVID-19.

The chain combines TRBV24-1 with TRBJ1-1; D gene unclear. Between the trimmed V and J ends, which lost 10 bases and 3 bases, there was a span of 20 bases. Germline V CDR1 and CDR2: KGHDR, SFDVKD. This CDR3 region has 15 residues. For the CDR3, the DNA is TGTGCCACAAAAATAGTCAGTGGAGAGGACACTGAAGCTTTCTTT. It is translated as CATKIVSGEDTEAFF.

V is TRBV6-6 and J is TRBJ1-5, with D possibly being TRBD1 (6 bases). The CDR3 loop spans 14 amino acids. The ends were cut back, 6 bases at V and 5 bases at J, with 14 bases in the middle. The germline V gene has CDR1 MNHNY and CDR2 SVGAGI (reference sequence). The CDR3 loop reads CASRSDRKYQPQHF. The CDR3 nucleotides read TGTGCCAGCAGATCAGACAGGAAATATCAGCCCCAGCATTTT.

This clone was observed a few times. The V and J genes are TRBV7-9 and TRBJ1-3; D gene unclear. CDR1 is SEHNR, CDR2 FQNEAQ, per germline (reference sequence). V was clipped by 4 bases and J by 4 bases, with 8 bases between them. The CDR3 is 13 residues long. The CDR3 sequence: CASSSPGGNTIYF. The CDR3 bases are TGTGCCAGCAGCTCGCCGGGAGGAAACACCATATATTTT.

This chain joins TRBV7-8 and TRBJ2-5; 8 bases line up with TRBD1. This CDR3 has 14 amino acids. Trimming at V came to 3 bases and at J to 5 bases, leaving 5 bases not matched to a gene. Germline CDR1 is SGHVS and CDR2 is FQNEAQ. CDR3 amino acids: CASSLQGARETQYF. In DNA form, the CDR3 reads TGTGCCAGCAGCTTGCAGGGGGCGCGGGAGACCCAGTACTTC.

This clone was observed a single time. The V and J genes are TRBV3-1 (or the pseudogene TRBV3-2) and TRBJ2-5, with D perhaps TRBD2 (6 bases). This CDR3 comprises 12 residues. The germline CDR1 and CDR2 sequences are LGHDT and YNNKEL (reference sequence). The germline V and J ends were trimmed by 4 bases and 5 bases, with 8 bases remaining between them. The CDR3 here is CASSPGGETQYF. The CDR3 DNA follows: TGTGCCAGCAGCCCAGGAGGGGAGACCCAGTACTTC.

This chain uses TRBV5-1 with TRBJ2-7; 7 nucleotides match TRBD2. CDR1 is SGHRS, CDR2 YFSETQ, per germline. CDR3 size: 13 residues. Trimming took 0 bases from V and 9 from J; bases not matched to a gene: 6. CDR3 sequence (DNA): TGCGCCAGCAGCTTGGGGAGCGGGGCGCGGCAGTACTTC. This codes for CASSLGSGARQYF. The entire variable domain, with the rest obtained from reference TRBV5-1 and TRBJ2-7, is as follows: KAGVTQTPRYLIKTRGQQVTLSCSPISGHRSVSWYQQTPGQGLQFLFEYFSETQRNKGNFPGRFSGRQFSNSRSEMNVSTLELGDSALYLCASSLGSGARQYFGPGTRLTVT.

The rearrangement uses TRBV5-1 and TRBJ1-6; perhaps TRBD1 as D (6 bases). The ends were cut back, 4 bases at V and 5 bases at J, with 10 bases in the middle. CDR1 is SGHRS, CDR2 YFSETQ, per germline. This CDR3 is built from 14 residues. The CDR3 loop reads CASSGQGNNSPLHF. CDR3 bases: TGCGCCAGCAGCGGGCAGGGGAATAATTCACCCCTCCACTTT.

This sequence joins TRBV14 and TRBJ1-1; D is uncertain. The CDR3 contains 16 residues. The germline V gene encodes CDR1 SGHDN and CDR2 FVKESK. V shed 4 bases and J shed 4 bases, with 19 bases lying between them. CDR3 sequence: CASSRTLEASGTEAFF. The CDR3 DNA reads TGTGCCAGCAGCCGCACCCTAGAGGCGTCGGGCACTGAAGCTTTCTTT. Using reference TRBV14 and TRBJ1-1 for the parts outside the CDR3, the full variable domain is EAGVTQFPSHSVIEKGQTVTLRCDPISGHDNLYWYRRVMGKEIKFLLHFVKESKQDESGMPNNRFLAERTGGTYSTLKVQPAELEDSGVYFCASSRTLEASGTEAFFGQGTRLTVV.